This paragraph covers one TCR beta chain sequence. Its specificity is unknown. The data are from a study of cytomegalovirus exposure and HLA in healthy donors. Study-level results: In a later analysis, 17,000 or so TCR beta sequences were associated with HLA alleles at 0.05 false discovery rate.

Germline V CDR1 and CDR2: MNHNY, SVGAGI (reference sequence). Losses at the gene ends were 2 bases for V and 3 bases for J; bases not matched to a gene: 8. CDR3 size: 16 residues. Amplification used 60 Vbeta primers and 13 Jbeta primers. Method: immunoSEQ multiplex PCR; TCRdb's copy keeps in-frame clones and lacks some. The repertoire holds some 180,000 clones, with around 78% as singletons. This TCR was sampled from a woman under 40 in good health and CMV-seropositive. Sequences were obtained from PBMCs. The V gene is TRBV6-6, the J gene TRBJ2-7; 9 bases fit TRBD1. The CDR3 here is CASSYGGTGSGYEQYF. The CDR3 coding sequence is TGTGCCAGCAGTTACGGAGGGACAGGGTCTGGCTACGAGCAGTACTTC.